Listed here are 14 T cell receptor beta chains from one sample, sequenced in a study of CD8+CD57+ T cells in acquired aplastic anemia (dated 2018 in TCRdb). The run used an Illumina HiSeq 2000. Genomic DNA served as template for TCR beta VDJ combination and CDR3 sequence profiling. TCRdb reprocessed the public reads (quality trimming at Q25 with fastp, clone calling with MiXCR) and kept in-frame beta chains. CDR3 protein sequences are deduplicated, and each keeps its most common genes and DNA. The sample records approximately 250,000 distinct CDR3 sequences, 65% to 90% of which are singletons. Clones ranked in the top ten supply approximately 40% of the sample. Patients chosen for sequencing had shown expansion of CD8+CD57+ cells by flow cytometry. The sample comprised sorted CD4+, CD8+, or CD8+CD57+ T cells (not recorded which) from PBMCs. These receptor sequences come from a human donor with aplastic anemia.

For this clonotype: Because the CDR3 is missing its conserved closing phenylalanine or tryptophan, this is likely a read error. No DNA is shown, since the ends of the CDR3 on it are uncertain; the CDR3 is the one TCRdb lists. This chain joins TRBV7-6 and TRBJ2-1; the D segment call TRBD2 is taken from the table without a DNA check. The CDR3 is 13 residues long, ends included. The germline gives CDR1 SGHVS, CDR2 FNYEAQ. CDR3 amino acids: CASTHGRIPEQAN.

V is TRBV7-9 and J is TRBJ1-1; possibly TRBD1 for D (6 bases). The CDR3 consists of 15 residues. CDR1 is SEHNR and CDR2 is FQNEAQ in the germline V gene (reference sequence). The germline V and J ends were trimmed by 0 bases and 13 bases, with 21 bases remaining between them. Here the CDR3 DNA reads TGTGCCAGCAGCTTAGCGGGCGGGACAAAAGCTACCCATTTCTTT. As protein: CASSLAGGTKATHFF.

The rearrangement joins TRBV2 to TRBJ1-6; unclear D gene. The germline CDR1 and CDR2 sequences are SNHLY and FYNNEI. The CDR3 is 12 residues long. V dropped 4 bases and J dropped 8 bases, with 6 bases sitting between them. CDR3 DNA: TGTGCCAGCAGTGTTTTGTATTCACCCCTCCACTTT. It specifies CASSVLYSPLHF.

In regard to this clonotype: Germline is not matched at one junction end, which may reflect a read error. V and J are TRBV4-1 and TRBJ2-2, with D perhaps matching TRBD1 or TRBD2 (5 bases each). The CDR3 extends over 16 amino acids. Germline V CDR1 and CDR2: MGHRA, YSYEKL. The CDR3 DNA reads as TGCGCCAGCAGCCAAGATACCCACGGGGCCAACACTGAACCGTTCTTT. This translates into CASSQDTHGANTEPFF.

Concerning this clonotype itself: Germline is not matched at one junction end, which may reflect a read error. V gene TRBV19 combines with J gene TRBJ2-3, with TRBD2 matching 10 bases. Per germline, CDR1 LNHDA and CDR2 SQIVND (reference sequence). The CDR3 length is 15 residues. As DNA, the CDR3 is TGTGCCAGCAGCATGGCTAGCGGGAGCGGCGATGAGCAGTTTTTT. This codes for CASSMASGSGDEQFF.

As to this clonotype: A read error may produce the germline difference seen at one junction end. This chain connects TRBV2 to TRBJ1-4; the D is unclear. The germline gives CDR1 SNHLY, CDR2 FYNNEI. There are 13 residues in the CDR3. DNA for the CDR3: TGCGCCAGCGGCGACCGGACGGGTGAAACACTGTTTTTT. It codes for CASGDRTGETLFF.

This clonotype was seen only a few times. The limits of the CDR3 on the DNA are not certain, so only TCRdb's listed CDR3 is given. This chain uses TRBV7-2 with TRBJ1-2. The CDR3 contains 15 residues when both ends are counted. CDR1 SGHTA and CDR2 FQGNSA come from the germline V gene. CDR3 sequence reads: CASSLGVQRPSTSTF.

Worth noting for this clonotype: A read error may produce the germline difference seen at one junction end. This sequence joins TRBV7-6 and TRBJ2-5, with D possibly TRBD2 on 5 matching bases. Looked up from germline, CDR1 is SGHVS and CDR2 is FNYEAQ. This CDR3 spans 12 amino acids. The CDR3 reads CAGLGAAETKDF. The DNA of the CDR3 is TGTGCCGGCCTTGGAGCGGCGGAGACCAAAGACTTC.

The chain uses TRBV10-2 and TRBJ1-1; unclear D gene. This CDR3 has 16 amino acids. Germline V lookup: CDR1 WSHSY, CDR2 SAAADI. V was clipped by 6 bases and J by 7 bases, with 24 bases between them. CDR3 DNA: TGCGCCAGCAGGGATCCAGTTGCACTGGGCCCGGATGAAGCTTTCTTT. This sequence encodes CASRDPVALGPDEAFF.

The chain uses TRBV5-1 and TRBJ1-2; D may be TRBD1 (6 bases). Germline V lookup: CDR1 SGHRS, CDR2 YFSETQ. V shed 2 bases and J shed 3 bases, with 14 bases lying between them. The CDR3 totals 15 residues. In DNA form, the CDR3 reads TGCGCCAGCAGCTTCAATTCGGGGGCCGACTATGGCTACACCTTC. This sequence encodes CASSFNSGADYGYTF.

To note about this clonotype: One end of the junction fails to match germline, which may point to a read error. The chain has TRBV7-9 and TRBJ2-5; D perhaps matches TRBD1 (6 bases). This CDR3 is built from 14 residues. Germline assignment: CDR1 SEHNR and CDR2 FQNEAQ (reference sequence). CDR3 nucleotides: TGTGCCACCAGCAGGGGAACCAGCCGAGAGACCCAGTACTTC. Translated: CATSRGTSRETQYF.

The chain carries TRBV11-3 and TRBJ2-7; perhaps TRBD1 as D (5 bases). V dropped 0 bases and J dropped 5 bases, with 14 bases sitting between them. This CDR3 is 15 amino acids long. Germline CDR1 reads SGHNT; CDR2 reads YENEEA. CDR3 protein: CASSLDVTVPHEQYF. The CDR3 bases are TGTGCCAGCAGCTTAGATGTGACAGTGCCCCACGAGCAGTACTTC. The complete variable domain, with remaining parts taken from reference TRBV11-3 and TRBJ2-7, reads EAGVVQSPRYKIIEKKQPVAFWCNPISGHNTLYWYLQNLGQGPELLIRYENEEAVDDSQLPKDRFSAERLKGVDSTLKIQPAELGDSAVYLCASSLDVTVPHEQYFGPGTRLTVT.

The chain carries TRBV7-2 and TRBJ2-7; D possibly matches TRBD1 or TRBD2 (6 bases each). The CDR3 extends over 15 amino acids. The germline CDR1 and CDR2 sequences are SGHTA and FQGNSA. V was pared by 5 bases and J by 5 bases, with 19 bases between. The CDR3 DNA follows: TGTGCCAGCAGCCAAGAAGTCCGGGGGCTCCACGAGCAGTACTTC. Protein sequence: CASSQEVRGLHEQYF.

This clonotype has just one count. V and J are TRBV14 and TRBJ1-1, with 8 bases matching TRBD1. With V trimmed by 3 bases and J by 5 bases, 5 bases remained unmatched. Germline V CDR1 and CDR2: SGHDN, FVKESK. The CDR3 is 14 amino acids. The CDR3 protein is CASSHGQGWTEAFF. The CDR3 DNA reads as TGTGCCAGCAGCCACGGACAGGGTTGGACTGAAGCTTTCTTT.